Listed below are T cell receptor beta chains from one sample, sequenced in a study of T cell repertoires in cytomegalovirus infection. MiXCR, applied by TCRdb to the reads, yields one record per CDR3 protein. In the table there are about 740,000 distinct CDR3 sequences, 35% of which are singletons. Sequenced material: PBMCs. Source of these receptors: a human donor in good health (CMV status not recorded). Some clones in this sample may be carry-over from other donors' samples. Each CDR3 is given with its conserved first and last residue. Each record gives: V gene, D gene, J gene, clone size, CDR3 DNA, CDR3 protein. The D gene is left open where the match is weak. Rows give clone size only sometimes, using once, few, many, or a class for an expanded clone.

v_call: TRBV6-1
d_call: TRBD1
j_call: TRBJ1-6
clone_size: -
cdr3_nt: TGTGCCAGCAGTGAAGCGTTTCCAGGGGGCAATTCACCCCTCCACTTT
cdr3_aa: CASSEAFPGGNSPLHF

v_call: TRBV7-4
d_call: -
j_call: TRBJ1-2
clone_size: -
cdr3_nt: TGTGCCAGCAGCGCCTCTGGGGGGAACTATGGCTACACCTTC
cdr3_aa: CASSASGGNYGYTF

v_call: TRBV6-1
d_call: -
j_call: TRBJ1-1
clone_size: few
cdr3_nt: TGTGCCAGCAGTGAATCTGCAGGAGGTGGGACTGAAGCTTTCTTT
cdr3_aa: CASSESAGGGTEAFF

v_call: TRBV6-1
d_call: TRBD1
j_call: TRBJ1-5
clone_size: few
cdr3_nt: TGTGCCAGCCGGGTACAGGGGGCGATGAATCAGCCCCAGCATTTT
cdr3_aa: CASRVQGAMNQPQHF

v_call: TRBV20-1
d_call: -
j_call: TRBJ1-5
clone_size: -
cdr3_nt: TGCAGTGCGGGTGGACTGAGCAATCAGCCCCAGCATTTT
cdr3_aa: CSAGGLSNQPQHF

v_call: TRBV2
d_call: -
j_call: TRBJ1-1
clone_size: -
cdr3_nt: TGTGCCAGCAGTGATAAGGCAAGTGAAGCTTTCTTT
cdr3_aa: CASSDKASEAFF

v_call: TRBV15
d_call: -
j_call: TRBJ1-4
clone_size: -
cdr3_nt: TGTGCCACCAGCGGAGAGATAGAAGGGACCCCCAATGAAAAACTGTTTTTT
cdr3_aa: CATSGEIEGTPNEKLFF

v_call: TRBV30
d_call: -
j_call: TRBJ1-1
clone_size: -
cdr3_nt: TGTGCCTGGAGTATACGGGCAGGGGCAGGAGGCACTGAAGCTTTCTTT
cdr3_aa: CAWSIRAGAGGTEAFF

v_call: TRBV7-2
d_call: TRBD2
j_call: TRBJ2-3
clone_size: few
cdr3_nt: TGTGCCAGCAGCTTGCTTCGGACTAGCGGGAGCATAGGCACAGATACGCAGTATTTT
cdr3_aa: CASSLLRTSGSIGTDTQYF

v_call: TRBV2
d_call: -
j_call: TRBJ1-6
clone_size: -
cdr3_nt: TGTGCCAGCAGTCTTAGGACCATATATTCACCCCTCCACTTT
cdr3_aa: CASSLRTIYSPLHF

v_call: TRBV24-1
d_call: TRBD1
j_call: TRBJ2-1
clone_size: -
cdr3_nt: TGTGCCACCAGTGATCCCAACCCCGGTTCGGGACAGGGTTACAATGAGCAGTTCTTC
cdr3_aa: CATSDPNPGSGQGYNEQFF

v_call: TRBV7-2
d_call: TRBD1
j_call: TRBJ1-2
clone_size: many
cdr3_nt: TGTGCCAGCAGCTTAGTATTTGGGACAGGGGGCGAGGTTGGCTATGGCTACACCTTC
cdr3_aa: CASSLVFGTGGEVGYGYTF

v_call: TRBV5-4
d_call: -
j_call: TRBJ2-2
clone_size: once
cdr3_nt: TGTGCCAGCAGCTTTTGGCGGGGCCTGAACACCGGGGAGCTGTTTTTT
cdr3_aa: CASSFWRGLNTGELFF

v_call: TRBV6-5
d_call: -
j_call: TRBJ2-7
clone_size: -
cdr3_nt: TGTGCCACCAAGAAAACAGGGACTAAGGACTACGAGCAGTACTTC
cdr3_aa: CATKKTGTKDYEQYF

v_call: TRBV7-2
d_call: -
j_call: TRBJ2-7
clone_size: many
cdr3_nt: TGTGCCAGCAGCTTTTCCCCCGATTTGTTGACCTACGAGCAGTACTTC
cdr3_aa: CASSFSPDLLTYEQYF

v_call: TRBV20-1
d_call: -
j_call: TRBJ1-1
clone_size: few
cdr3_nt: TGCAGTGCTAGATTAGGAGGGGCGAGCACTGAAGCTTTCTTT
cdr3_aa: CSARLGGASTEAFF

v_call: TRBV7-9
d_call: -
j_call: TRBJ1-1
clone_size: -
cdr3_nt: TGTGCCAGCAGCGCCCCCTTGGGAATAGGAGCTTTCTTT
cdr3_aa: CASSAPLGIGAFF

v_call: TRBV7-2
d_call: TRBD1
j_call: TRBJ1-1
clone_size: many
cdr3_nt: TGTGCCAGCAGCTCCCAACAGATCCGGGACAGAAACACTGAAGCTTTCTTT
cdr3_aa: CASSSQQIRDRNTEAFF

v_call: TRBV27
d_call: -
j_call: TRBJ1-1
clone_size: -
cdr3_nt: TGTGCCAGCAGTATAGGGGAAGCAACTGAAGCTTTCTTT
cdr3_aa: CASSIGEATEAFF

v_call: TRBV7-9
d_call: TRBD1
j_call: TRBJ1-2
clone_size: many
cdr3_nt: TGTGCCAGCACCAAGGGATGGACAGGGATGGATGGCTACACCTTC
cdr3_aa: CASTKGWTGMDGYTF

v_call: TRBV2
d_call: -
j_call: TRBJ2-7
clone_size: -
cdr3_nt: TGTGCCAGCAGTGATCGTAATAGCCCCTACGAGCAGTACTTC
cdr3_aa: CASSDRNSPYEQYF

v_call: TRBV10-3
d_call: -
j_call: TRBJ1-6
clone_size: few
cdr3_nt: TGTGCCATCAGGACGGGAGGAGATACAAGTTCACCCCTCCACTTT
cdr3_aa: CAIRTGGDTSSPLHF

v_call: TRBV7-2
d_call: -
j_call: TRBJ2-4
clone_size: many
cdr3_nt: TGTGCCAGCAGCTTAGCAGGGGGGCTAGCCAAAAACATTCAGTACTTC
cdr3_aa: CASSLAGGLAKNIQYF

v_call: TRBV5-1
d_call: TRBD1
j_call: TRBJ2-5
clone_size: -
cdr3_nt: TGCGCCAGCAGCAAGGGACAGGCACAAGAGACCCAGTACTTC
cdr3_aa: CASSKGQAQETQYF

v_call: TRBV6-1
d_call: -
j_call: TRBJ2-1
clone_size: -
cdr3_nt: TGTGCCAGTTCTTCGCATAAGAGGTTGGGGAATGAGCAGTTCTTC
cdr3_aa: CASSSHKRLGNEQFF

v_call: TRBV6-8
d_call: TRBD2
j_call: TRBJ2-1
clone_size: -
cdr3_nt: TGTGCCAGCAGTTATATAGCGGGGGGGGGCAATGAGCAGTTCTTC
cdr3_aa: CASSYIAGGGNEQFF

v_call: TRBV6-1
d_call: -
j_call: TRBJ2-2
clone_size: -
cdr3_nt: TGTGCCAGCAGGGGACTTAATCCCGGGGAGCTGTTTTTT
cdr3_aa: CASRGLNPGELFF

v_call: TRBV11-2
d_call: -
j_call: TRBJ2-1
clone_size: few
cdr3_nt: TGTGCCTTTGCACGGAGCTCCTACAATGAGCAGTTCTTC
cdr3_aa: CAFARSSYNEQFF

v_call: TRBV28
d_call: -
j_call: TRBJ2-5
clone_size: -
cdr3_nt: TGTGCCAGCACTTTTAGGTGGAGGGAAGAGACCCAGTACTTC
cdr3_aa: CASTFRWREETQYF

v_call: TRBV20-1
d_call: -
j_call: TRBJ1-5
clone_size: -
cdr3_nt: TGCAGTGCTAGAGGGGGACCTACCGTCAATCAGCCCCAGCATTTT
cdr3_aa: CSARGGPTVNQPQHF

v_call: TRBV28
d_call: -
j_call: TRBJ1-4
clone_size: -
cdr3_nt: TGTGCCAGCAGTTTAAGTCAGGATAATGAAAAACTGTTTTTT
cdr3_aa: CASSLSQDNEKLFF

v_call: TRBV12-3/TRBV12-4
d_call: TRBD1
j_call: TRBJ1-5
clone_size: few
cdr3_nt: TGTGCCAGCAGTCAGGGGGTCCAAGGTCAGCCCCAGCATTTT
cdr3_aa: CASSQGVQGQPQHF

v_call: TRBV7-9
d_call: -
j_call: TRBJ1-1
clone_size: -
cdr3_nt: TGTGCCAGCAGAGACCAAGACAGGATTATGAACACTGAAGCTTTCTTT
cdr3_aa: CASRDQDRIMNTEAFF

v_call: TRBV19
d_call: -
j_call: TRBJ1-1
clone_size: few
cdr3_nt: TGTGCCAGCCACCTCCGGGAGGGAAGAAACACTGAAGCTTTCTTT
cdr3_aa: CASHLREGRNTEAFF

v_call: TRBV7-8
d_call: -
j_call: TRBJ1-5
clone_size: many
cdr3_nt: TGTGCCAGCAGCTTAGAGCAGGGGCTTAGCAATCAGCCCCAGCATTTT
cdr3_aa: CASSLEQGLSNQPQHF